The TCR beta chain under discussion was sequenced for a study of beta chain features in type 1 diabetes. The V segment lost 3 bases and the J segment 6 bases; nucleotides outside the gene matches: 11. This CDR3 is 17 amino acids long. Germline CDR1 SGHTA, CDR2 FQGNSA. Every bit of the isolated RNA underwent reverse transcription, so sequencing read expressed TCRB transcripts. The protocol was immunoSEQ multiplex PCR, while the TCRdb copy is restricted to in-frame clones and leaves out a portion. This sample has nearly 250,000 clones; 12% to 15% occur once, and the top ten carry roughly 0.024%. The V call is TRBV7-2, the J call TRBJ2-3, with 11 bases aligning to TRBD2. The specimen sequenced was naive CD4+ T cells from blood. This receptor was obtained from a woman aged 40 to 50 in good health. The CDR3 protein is CASSFRGLAGGIDTQYF. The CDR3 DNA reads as TGTGCCAGCAGCTTTAGAGGGCTAGCGGGGGGAATCGATACGCAGTATTTT.